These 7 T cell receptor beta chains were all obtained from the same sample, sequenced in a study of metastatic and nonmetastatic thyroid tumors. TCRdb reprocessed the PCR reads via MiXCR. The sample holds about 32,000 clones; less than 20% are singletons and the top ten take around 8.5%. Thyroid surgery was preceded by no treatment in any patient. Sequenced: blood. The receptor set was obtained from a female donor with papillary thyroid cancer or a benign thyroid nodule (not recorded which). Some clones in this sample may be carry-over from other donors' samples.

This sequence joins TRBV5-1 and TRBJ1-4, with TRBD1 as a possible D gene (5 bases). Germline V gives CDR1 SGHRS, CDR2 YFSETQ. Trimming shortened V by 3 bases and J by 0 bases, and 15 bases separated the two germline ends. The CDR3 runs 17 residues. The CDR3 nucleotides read TGCGCCAGCAGCTGGGACGGGGACCTTGCAACTAATGAAAAACTGTTTTTT. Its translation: CASSWDGDLATNEKLFF.

CDR3: CASSLGTNAKLGNEQFF. The CDR3 bases are TGTGCCAGCAGCTTAGGTACAAACGCGAAGCTGGGGAATGAGCAGTTCTTC. The chain has TRBV11-2 and TRBJ2-1; D not certain. The germline V gene encodes CDR1 SGHAT and CDR2 FQNNGV. V lost 1 base and J 7 bases, leaving 20 bases between the germline ends. The CDR3 covers 17 residues.

The CDR3 protein is CSARDHHGSSYEQYF. The DNA of the CDR3 is TGCAGTGCTAGAGATCACCACGGGAGCTCCTACGAGCAGTACTTC. The chain carries TRBV20-1 and TRBJ2-7; D possibly corresponds to TRBD2 (6 bases). V was trimmed by 0 bases and J by 0 bases, leaving 12 bases between them. This CDR3 has 15 residues. From germline, CDR1 is DFQATT and CDR2 SNEGSKA (reference sequence).

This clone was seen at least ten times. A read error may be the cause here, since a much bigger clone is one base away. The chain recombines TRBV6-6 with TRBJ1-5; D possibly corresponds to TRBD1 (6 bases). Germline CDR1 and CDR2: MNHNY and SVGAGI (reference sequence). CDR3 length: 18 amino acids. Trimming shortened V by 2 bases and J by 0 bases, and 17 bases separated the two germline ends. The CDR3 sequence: CASSYNSGTPYSNQPQHF. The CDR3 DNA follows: TGTGCCAGCAGTTACAATTCCGGGACACCCTATAGCAATCAGCCCCAGCATTTT.

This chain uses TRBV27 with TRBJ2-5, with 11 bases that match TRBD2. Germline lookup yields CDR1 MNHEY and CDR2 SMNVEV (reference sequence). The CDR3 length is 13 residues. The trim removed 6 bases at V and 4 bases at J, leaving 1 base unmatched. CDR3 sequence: CASSLAGGETQYF. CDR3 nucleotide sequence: TGTGCCAGCAGCCTAGCGGGGGGAGAGACCCAGTACTTC.

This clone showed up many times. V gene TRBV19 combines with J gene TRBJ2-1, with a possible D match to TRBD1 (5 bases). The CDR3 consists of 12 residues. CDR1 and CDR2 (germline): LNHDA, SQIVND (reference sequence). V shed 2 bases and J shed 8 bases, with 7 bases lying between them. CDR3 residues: CASSIRRDEQFF. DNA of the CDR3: TGTGCCAGTAGTATACGCAGGGATGAGCAGTTCTTC.

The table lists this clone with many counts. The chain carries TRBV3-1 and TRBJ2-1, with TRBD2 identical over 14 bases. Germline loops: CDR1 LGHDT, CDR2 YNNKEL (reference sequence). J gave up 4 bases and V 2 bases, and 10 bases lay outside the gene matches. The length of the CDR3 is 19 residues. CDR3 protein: CASSQKGLAGEGDYNEQFF. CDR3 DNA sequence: TGTGCCAGCAGCCAAAAGGGACTAGCGGGAGAGGGGGATTACAATGAGCAGTTCTTC.